The 3 T cell receptor beta chains in this list originate from one sample, sequenced in a study of blood T cell repertoires in COVID-19. Data came from immunoSEQ multiplex PCR; TCRdb stores just in-frame clones and leaves some out. In the table there are 200,000 to 250,000 clones, roughly 80% of which are singletons. The sequenced sample was peripheral blood. All receptors come from an elderly woman with acute or convalescent COVID-19.

The chain links TRBV28 to TRBJ2-7; D not resolved. The CDR3 sequence is 13 residues long. The V gene's germline CDR1 is MDHEN and CDR2 SYDVKM. With 3 bases removed from V and 4 bases from J, the gap between germline ends came to 10 bases. The CDR3 DNA sequence: TGTGCCAGCAGTTTGCTAACCCCTTACGAGCAGTACTTC. It yields the protein CASSLLTPYEQYF.

The chain joins TRBV5-5 to TRBJ1-1; tentatively, D is TRBD1 (5 bases). The CDR3 consists of 14 residues. CDR1 is SGHKS, CDR2 YYEKEE, per germline (reference sequence). The V end lost 2 bases, the J end lost 1 base, and 9 bases lay between the germline ends. CDR3 sequence reads: CASSFQGTNTEAFF. The CDR3 DNA sequence: TGTGCCAGCAGCTTTCAGGGTACGAACACTGAAGCTTTCTTT.

The gene calls are TRBV12-2 and TRBJ1-3; TRBD1, the table's D call, was not compared with the DNA. TRBV12-2 is noted as a pseudogene. The CDR3 contains 17 residues. The CDR3 region has the DNA TGTGCAAGTCGCTTAGCGCCGCCAGGGGGAGCTGGAAACACCATATATTTT. Translation: CASRLAPPGGAGNTIYF.